This paragraph covers one TCR beta chain sequence. Its antigen is unknown. The sample comes from a study of CD8 T cells in ankylosing spondylitis. Deletions cut 2 bases from V and 2 bases from J, with 19 bases between. CDR3 length: 17 amino acids. The germline CDR1 and CDR2 sequences are MGHRA and YSYEKL. A quantitative 5'-RACE method, one with molecular barcodes, was used to make TCR beta libraries. TCRdb reprocessed the 5' RACE reads via MiXCR and lists one record per CDR3 protein. The sample has about 130,000 distinct CDR3 sequences; roughly a sixth are singletons. Study findings and constraints: Typical of ankylosing spondylitis blood, it appeared, was a TCR beta motif of about eight highly homologous variants. In the blood and synovial fluid of reactive arthritis, some motif variants had been previously reported. Matched synovial fluid from ankylosing spondylitis patients was reported to be enriched for disease-linked clones.

The sample comprised blood, either unsorted or a sorted T cell fraction (not recorded which). The chain uses TRBV4-1 and TRBJ2-7, with D possibly matching TRBD1 (6 bases). The TCR sequence derives from a male donor with ankylosing spondylitis. CDR3 DNA: TGCGCCAGCAGCCAAATCGAGACCGGGACATCCACCTACGAGCAGTACTTC. This sequence encodes CASSQIETGTSTYEQYF.